The entry below gives a single T cell receptor beta chain sequence along with its context. Its specific antigen is unknown. Base qualities are not at hand, and no much larger clone is one base apart. This specimen belongs to a study of T-cell reconstitution after alpha-beta-depleted transplantation in children (dated by TCRdb to between 2015 and 2016). Background on the whole study: T-cell immune reconstitution after TCRalphabeta/CD19-depleted allogeneic hematopoietic cell transplantation in children was quantitatively tracked in the study by means of TCR repertoire profiling.

The junction carries 15 bases between V and J, which are trimmed by 5 bases and 3 bases respectively. Including cysteine and phenylalanine, the CDR3 has 15 amino acids. Only the CDR3 part of the read is kept: 45 bases, read in frame from the first base. Looking up the germline V gene yields CDR1 SGHVS and CDR2 FNYEAQ. The method behind the library was PCR. Instrument used: Illumina HiSeq 2500. Molecular barcoding was employed in the preparation of TCR libraries, with unique molecular identifiers being used to normalize TCRbeta repertoire quantification. TCRdb took the public reads, trimmed them with fastp at Q25, ran MiXCR for clone calling and kept in-frame beta chains. Every CDR3 protein is listed once, alongside the most common genes and DNA of its rows. The sample data list around 370,000 distinct CDR3 sequences, and approximately 10% of these were observed just once. Of the sample, 2% to 3% is held by the ten largest clones.

Specimen: PBMCs from the stem cell graft donor, collected from the stem cell graft. The TCR originated in a human donor who donated a stem cell graft to a child with acute lymphoblastic leukemia. The chain couples TRBV7-6 to TRBJ2-3; the D gene cannot be named for sure. CDR3 region: CASSLAVVGTDTQYF. The nucleotides read TGTGCCAGCAGCCTGGCTGTGGTGGGGACAGATACGCAGTATTTT.